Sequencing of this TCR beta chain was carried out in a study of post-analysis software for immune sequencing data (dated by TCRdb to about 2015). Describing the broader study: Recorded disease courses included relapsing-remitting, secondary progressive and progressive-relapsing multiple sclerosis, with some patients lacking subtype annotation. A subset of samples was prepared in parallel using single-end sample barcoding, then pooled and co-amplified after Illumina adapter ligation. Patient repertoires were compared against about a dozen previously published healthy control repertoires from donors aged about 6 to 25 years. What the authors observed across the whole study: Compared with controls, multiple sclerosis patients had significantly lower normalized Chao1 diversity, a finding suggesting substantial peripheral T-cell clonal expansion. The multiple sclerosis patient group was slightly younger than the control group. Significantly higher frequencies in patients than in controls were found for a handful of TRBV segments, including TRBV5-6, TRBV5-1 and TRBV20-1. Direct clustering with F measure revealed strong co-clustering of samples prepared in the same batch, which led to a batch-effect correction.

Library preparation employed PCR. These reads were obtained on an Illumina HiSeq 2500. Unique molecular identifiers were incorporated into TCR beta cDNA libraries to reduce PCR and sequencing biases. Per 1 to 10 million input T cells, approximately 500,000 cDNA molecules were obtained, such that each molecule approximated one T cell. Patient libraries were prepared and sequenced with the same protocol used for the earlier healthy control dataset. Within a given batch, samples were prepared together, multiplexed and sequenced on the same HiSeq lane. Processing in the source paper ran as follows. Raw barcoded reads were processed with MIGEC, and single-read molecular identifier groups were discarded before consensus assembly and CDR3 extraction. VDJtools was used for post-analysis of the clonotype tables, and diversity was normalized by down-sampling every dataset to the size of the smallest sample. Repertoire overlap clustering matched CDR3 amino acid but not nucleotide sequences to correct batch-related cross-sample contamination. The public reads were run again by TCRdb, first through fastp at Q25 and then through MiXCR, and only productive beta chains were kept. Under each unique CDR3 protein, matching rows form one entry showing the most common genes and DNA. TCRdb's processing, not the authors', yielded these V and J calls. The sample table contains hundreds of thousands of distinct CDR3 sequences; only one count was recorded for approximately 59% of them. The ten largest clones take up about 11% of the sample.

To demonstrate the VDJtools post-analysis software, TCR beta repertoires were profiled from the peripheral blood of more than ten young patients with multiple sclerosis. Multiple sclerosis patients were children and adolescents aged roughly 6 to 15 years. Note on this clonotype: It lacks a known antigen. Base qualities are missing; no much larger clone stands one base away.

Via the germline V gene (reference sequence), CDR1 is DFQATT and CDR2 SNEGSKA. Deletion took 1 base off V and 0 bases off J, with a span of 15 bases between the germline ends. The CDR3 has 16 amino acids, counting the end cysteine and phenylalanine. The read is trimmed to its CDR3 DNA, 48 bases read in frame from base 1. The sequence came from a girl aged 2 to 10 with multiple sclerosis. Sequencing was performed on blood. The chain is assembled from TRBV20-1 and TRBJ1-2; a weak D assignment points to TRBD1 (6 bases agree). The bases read TGCAGTGCTAGAGGTCTAGGGGGACGGGCTAACTATGGCTACACCTTC. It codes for CSARGLGGRANYGYTF.